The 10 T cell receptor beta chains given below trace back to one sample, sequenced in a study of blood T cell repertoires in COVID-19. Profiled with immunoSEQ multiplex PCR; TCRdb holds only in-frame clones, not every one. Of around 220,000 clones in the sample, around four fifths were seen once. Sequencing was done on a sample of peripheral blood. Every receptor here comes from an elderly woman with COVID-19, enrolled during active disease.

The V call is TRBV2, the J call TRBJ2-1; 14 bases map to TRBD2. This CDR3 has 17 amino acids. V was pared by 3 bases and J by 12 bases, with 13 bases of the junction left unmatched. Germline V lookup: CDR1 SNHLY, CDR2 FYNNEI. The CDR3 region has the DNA TGTGCCAGCAGTGACCGGACTAGCGGGAGGAAATCTTCCGGGCAGTTCTTC. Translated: CASSDRTSGRKSSGQFF.

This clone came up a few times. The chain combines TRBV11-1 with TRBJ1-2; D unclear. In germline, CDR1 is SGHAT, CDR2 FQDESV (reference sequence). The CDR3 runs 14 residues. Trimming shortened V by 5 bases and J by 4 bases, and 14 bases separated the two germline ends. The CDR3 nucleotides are TGTGCCAGCAGCCCGGCCTTATCAGGCTATGGCTACACCTTC. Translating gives CASSPALSGYGYTF. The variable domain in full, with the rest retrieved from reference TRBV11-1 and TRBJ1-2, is EAEVAQSPRYKITEKSQAVAFWCDPISGHATLYWYRQILGQGPELLVQFQDESVVDDSQLPKDRFSAERLKGVDSTLKIQPAELGDSAMYLCASSPALSGYGYTFGSGTRLTVV.

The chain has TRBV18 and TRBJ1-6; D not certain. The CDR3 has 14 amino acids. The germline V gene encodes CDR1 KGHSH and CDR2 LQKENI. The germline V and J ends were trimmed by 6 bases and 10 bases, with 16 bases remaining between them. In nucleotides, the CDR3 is TGTGCCAGCTCCCCGCACCCGGTTAAGTCACCCCTCCACTTT. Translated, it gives CASSPHPVKSPLHF. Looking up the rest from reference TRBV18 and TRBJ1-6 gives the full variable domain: NAGVMQNPRHLVRRRGQEARLRCSPMKGHSHVYWYRQLPEEGLKFMVYLQKENIIDESGMPKERFSAEFPKEGPSILRIQQVVRGDSAAYFCASSPHPVKSPLHFGNGTRLTVT.

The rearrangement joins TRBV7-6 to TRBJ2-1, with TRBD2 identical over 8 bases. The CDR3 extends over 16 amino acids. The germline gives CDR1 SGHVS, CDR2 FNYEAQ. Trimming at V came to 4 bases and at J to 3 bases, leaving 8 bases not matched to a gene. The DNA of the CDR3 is TGTGCCAGCAGCTCCACGGCTAGCGGGCGCTACAATGAGCAGTTCTTC. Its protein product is CASSSTASGRYNEQFF.

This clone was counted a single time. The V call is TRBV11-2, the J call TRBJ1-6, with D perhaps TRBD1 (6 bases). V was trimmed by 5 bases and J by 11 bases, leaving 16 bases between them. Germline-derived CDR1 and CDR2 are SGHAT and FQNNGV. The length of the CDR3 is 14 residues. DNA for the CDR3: TGTGCCAGCAGCGTAACAGGGCTAATTGCACCCCTCCACTTT. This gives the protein CASSVTGLIAPLHF.

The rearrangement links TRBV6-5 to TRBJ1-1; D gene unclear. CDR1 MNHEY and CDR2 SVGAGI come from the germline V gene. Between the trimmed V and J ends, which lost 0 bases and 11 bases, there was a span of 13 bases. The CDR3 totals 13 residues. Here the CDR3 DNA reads TGTGCCAGCAGTTACTCTAAGAGGGCAGTGGCTTTCTTT. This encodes CASSYSKRAVAFF.

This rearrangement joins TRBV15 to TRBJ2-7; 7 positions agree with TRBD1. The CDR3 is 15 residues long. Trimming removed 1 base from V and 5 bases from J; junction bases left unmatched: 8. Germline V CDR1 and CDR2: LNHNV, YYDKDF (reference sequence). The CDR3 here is CATSRGQGSVHEQYF. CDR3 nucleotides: TGTGCCACCAGCAGAGGACAGGGATCAGTCCACGAGCAGTACTTC.

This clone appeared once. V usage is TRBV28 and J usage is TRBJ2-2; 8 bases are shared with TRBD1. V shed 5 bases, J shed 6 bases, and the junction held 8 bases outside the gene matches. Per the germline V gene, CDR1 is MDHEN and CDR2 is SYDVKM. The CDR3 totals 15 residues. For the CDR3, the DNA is TGTGCCAGCAGTCCCCGGACAGGGCGGTCCGGGGAGCTGTTTTTT. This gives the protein CASSPRTGRSGELFF.

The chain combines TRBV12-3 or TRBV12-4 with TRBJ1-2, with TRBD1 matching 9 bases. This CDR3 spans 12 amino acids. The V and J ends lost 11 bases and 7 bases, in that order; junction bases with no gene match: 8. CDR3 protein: CAGGNRGLGYTF. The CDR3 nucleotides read TGTGCCGGCGGAAACAGGGGGCTTGGCTACACCTTC.

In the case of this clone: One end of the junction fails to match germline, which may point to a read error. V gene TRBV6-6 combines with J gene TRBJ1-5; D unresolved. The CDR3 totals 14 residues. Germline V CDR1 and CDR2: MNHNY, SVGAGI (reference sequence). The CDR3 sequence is CASSNSVSNQPQHF. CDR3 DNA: TGTGCCAGCAGTAACTCTGTAAGCAATCAGCCCCAGCATTTT.